This T cell receptor beta chain originates from a study of blood T cell repertoires in COVID-19. Germline assignment: CDR1 LNHDA and CDR2 SQIVND (reference sequence). V was cut by 2 bases and J by 3 bases, with 14 bases left in between. This CDR3 is built from 15 residues. Some clones are missing from TCRdb's copy, which holds only in-frame ones; the method was immunoSEQ multiplex PCR. The data show around 280,000 clones, approximately 83% seen once. The gene calls are TRBV19 and TRBJ2-7; the D gene is possibly TRBD1 (6 bases). The source of this sequence is a woman aged 25 to 39 who had recovered from COVID-19. Sequenced: peripheral blood. CDR3 residues: CASSIYRDTFYEQYF. DNA of the CDR3: TGTGCCAGTAGTATATACCGGGACACGTTCTACGAGCAGTACTTC.